This TCR beta chain is from a study of T cells in Graves' hyperthyroidism and ophthalmopathy. Notes on the study in general: Through a model of 13 V-J features, ophthalmopathy was separated from stable hyperthyroidism. Blood also showed most of the thyroid clonotypes that were expanded above 0.001.

The CDR3 length is 11 residues. Per germline, CDR1 GTSNPN and CDR2 SVGIG (reference sequence). The germline V and J ends were trimmed by 4 bases and 5 bases, with 8 bases remaining between them. With respect to this clonotype: As yet, its antigen is unknown.

Template material for amplifying TCR beta CDR3 regions consisted of RNA transcripts. Initially, a first-round RT-PCR of the TCR CDR3 employed the HTBI primer set. TCRdb passed the multiplex PCR reads through MiXCR, listing each CDR3 protein once. This sample has approximately 480,000 distinct CDR3 sequences; about 20% occur once, and the top ten carry more than 20%. This clonotype was sampled from a man aged 18 to 35 with Graves' hyperthyroidism. The J gene is TRBJ1-1, the V gene TRBV30; the D is unclear. Material for sequencing was blood. CDR3 region: CAWNRETEAFF. As DNA, the CDR3 is TGTGCCTGGAACCGGGAAACTGAAGCTTTCTTT. Based on the CDR3 plus reference TRBV30 and TRBJ1-1, the full variable domain is SQTIHQWPATLVQPVGSPLSLECTVEGTSNPNLYWYRQAAGRGLQLLFYSVGIGQISSEVPQNLSASRPQDRQFILSSKKLLLSDSGFYLCAWNRETEAFFGQGTRLTVV.